This T cell receptor (beta chain) was identified in a study of shared clonotypes between healthy human individuals. Sequencing used immunoSEQ multiplex PCR; TCRdb keeps in-frame clones, though not all of them. The sample carries millions of clones, about 95% recorded once. This CDR3 comprises 15 residues. The germline CDR1 and CDR2 sequences are LGHNA and YSLEER. The ends lost 3 bases at V and 0 bases at J; junction bases unmatched: 3. It was CD45RO-negative cells, positively selected for CCR7, that made up naive CD8 cells, with terminally differentiated effector memory CD45RA+ cells excluded. This clone appeared once.

The sequencing input was naive CD8+ T cells sorted from blood. The source is a man aged 18 to 30 in good health. The chain uses TRBV4-3 and TRBJ1-2; 8 nucleotides agree with TRBD1. CDR3 sequence: CASSQDRAANYGYTF. In nucleotides, the CDR3 is TGCGCCAGCAGCCAGGACAGGGCGGCTAACTATGGCTACACCTTC.